This T cell receptor beta chain was identified during a study of cytomegalovirus exposure and HLA in healthy donors. The PCR contained 60 Vbeta and 13 Jbeta primers. This table comes from immunoSEQ multiplex PCR, and its TCRdb copy is limited to in-frame clones, with some not included. The top ten clones hold around 5.5% of a sample with 100,000 to 150,000 clones, roughly 71% of them seen once. This clone has a handful of counts. Germline-derived CDR1 and CDR2 are SEHNR and FQNEAQ (reference sequence). J was trimmed by 9 bases and V by 3 bases; bases with no gene match: 13. The CDR3 runs 18 residues. This chain uses TRBV7-9 with TRBJ2-1, with 14 bases aligning to TRBD2. The specimen sequenced was PBMCs. This TCR was sampled from a woman aged 45-65 years in good health and CMV-seropositive. The CDR3 protein is CASSFGLAGGQRGPEQFF. The CDR3 nucleotides are TGTGCCAGCAGCTTTGGACTAGCGGGGGGCCAAAGGGGACCTGAGCAGTTCTTC. The whole variable domain, remainder taken from reference TRBV7-9 and TRBJ2-1, is DTGVSQNPRHKITKRGQNVTFRCDPISEHNRLYWYRQTLGQGPEFLTYFQNEAQLEKSRLLSDRFSAERPKGSFSTLEIQRTEQGDSAMYLCASSFGLAGGQRGPEQFFGPGTRLTVL.